These 21 T cell receptor beta chains were sequenced from one sample in a study of vaccination and CD4 T cells after COVID-19. No antigens are known for them. Sequence data for DNA of cultured CD4+ T cells were generated by the Oncomine TCR Beta short-read assay. TCRdb passed the PCR reads through MiXCR, listing each CDR3 protein once. The sample lists approximately 21,000 distinct CDR3 sequences; 60% were seen once. The sample's treatment: approximately nine-day PBMC culture with coronavirus spike peptide pools or control peptides (ViraFEST assay). The starting material was CD4+ T cells from blood, cultured in vitro, obtained after SARS-CoV-2 vaccination. Every receptor here comes from a human donor who received a COVID-19 vaccine.

This chain joins TRBV10-3 and TRBJ2-7; D gene uncertain. From germline, CDR1 is ENHRY and CDR2 SYGVKD. V lost 6 bases to trimming and J lost 0 bases, with 3 bases between them. The CDR3 loop spans 11 amino acids. In nucleotides, the CDR3 is TGTGCCATCAGCGGCTCCTACGAGCAGTACTTC. Translating gives CAISGSYEQYF.

The chain employs TRBV2 and TRBJ1-5; 8 nucleotides align to TRBD1. The CDR3 length is 15 residues. Germline V lookup: CDR1 SNHLY, CDR2 FYNNEI. J was trimmed by 4 bases and V by 5 bases; bases with no gene match: 7. Written as DNA, the CDR3 is TGTGCCAGCAGTTCTGGACAGGGTGATAATCAGCCCCAGCATTTT. Protein sequence: CASSSGQGDNQPQHF.

This chain connects TRBV20-1 to TRBJ1-3, with D possibly being TRBD1 (6 bases). Per the germline V gene, CDR1 is DFQATT and CDR2 is SNEGSKA (reference sequence). This CDR3 is built from 14 residues. V dropped 5 bases and J dropped 0 bases, with 11 bases sitting between them. The CDR3 DNA reads TGCAGTGCTGGGGAACAGGGCTCTGGAAACACCATATATTTT. As protein: CSAGEQGSGNTIYF.

The genes are TRBV21-1 and TRBJ2-5; the table's D call, TRBD1, was not checked against the DNA. TRBV21-1 is given as a pseudogene. CDR3 size: 19 residues. CDR3 nucleotides: TGTGCCAGCCCAACCGAACGTCCCGGGACAGGGGGCCCAGAAGAGACCCAGTACTTC. Its translation is CASPTERPGTGGPEETQYF.

V and J are TRBV6-1 and TRBJ2-7; TRBD1 agrees at 8 bases. With V trimmed by 0 bases and J by 2 bases, 9 bases remained unmatched. This CDR3 contains 17 residues. In germline, CDR1 is MNHNS, CDR2 SASEGT. CDR3 sequence: CASSEAHLTGEAYEQYF. For the CDR3, the DNA is TGTGCCAGCAGTGAAGCCCACCTGACAGGGGAGGCCTACGAGCAGTACTTC.

Worth noting for this clonotype: An end of the junction does not agree with germline; a read error may underlie this. This chain joins TRBV20-1 and TRBJ1-1; 7 bases line up with TRBD1. Germline CDR1 is DFQATT and CDR2 is SNEGSKA (reference sequence). The CDR3 is made up of 13 amino acids. The CDR3 sequence: CSAREVQGLEAYF. The CDR3 DNA follows: TGCAGTGCTAGAGAGGTACAGGGGTTAGAAGCTTACTTT.

This clonotype was seen a handful of times. The J gene is TRBJ1-2, the V gene TRBV19; a possible D gene is TRBD1 (5 bases). V lost 7 bases and J lost 8, with 14 bases in between. The length of the CDR3 is 12 residues. CDR1 and CDR2 (germline): LNHDA, SQIVND (reference sequence). This CDR3 is CASMGPLGGYTF. The CDR3 nucleotides read TGTGCCAGTATGGGGCCCCTGGGAGGCTACACCTTC.

The rearrangement joins TRBV20-1 to TRBJ1-1; the D gene is possibly TRBD1 (5 bases). V lost 5 bases, J lost 0 bases, and 16 bases lay in between. Germline V gene sequence: CDR1 DFQATT, CDR2 SNEGSKA (reference sequence). The CDR3 has 15 amino acids. The CDR3 loop reads CSARAGPGLNTEAFF. The CDR3 coding sequence is TGCAGTGCTCGTGCGGGGCCAGGGTTGAACACTGAAGCTTTCTTT.

This rearrangement joins TRBV10-3 to TRBJ2-5; D ambiguous. The germline V gene encodes CDR1 ENHRY and CDR2 SYGVKD. The CDR3 sequence is 11 residues long. Trimming stripped 9 bases from V and 5 bases from J, with 10 bases between. CDR3 loop: CAIGASETQYF. CDR3 nucleotides: TGTGCCATAGGAGCGAGTGAGACCCAGTACTTC.

The V and J genes are TRBV27 and TRBJ1-2, with D maybe TRBD1 (6 bases). CDR3 length: 18 residues. Per germline, CDR1 MNHEY and CDR2 SMNVEV (reference sequence). Trimming removed 5 bases at V and 2 bases at J, with 24 bases between. The CDR3 spells CASSPKNRVARKNYGYTF. The CDR3 DNA sequence: TGTGCCAGCAGTCCAAAAAACAGGGTAGCCCGCAAAAACTATGGCTACACCTTC.

This clonotype was counted once. The chain combines TRBV12-3 or TRBV12-4 with TRBJ2-4; D not certain. Trimming took 1 base from V and 5 from J, leaving 3 bases between them. This CDR3 has 12 amino acids. CDR3: CASSLVENIQYF. The CDR3 DNA reads TGTGCCAGCAGTTTAGTTGAAAACATTCAGTACTTC.

This sequence joins TRBV7-2 and TRBJ1-1; D call uncertain. Per the germline V gene, CDR1 is SGHTA and CDR2 is FQGNSA. Deletions cut 3 bases from V and 7 bases from J, with 6 bases between. This CDR3 region has 11 residues. The CDR3 spells CASSFILEAFF. The CDR3 bases are TGTGCCAGCAGCTTTATCCTTGAAGCTTTCTTT.

V gene TRBV7-3 combines with J gene TRBJ2-3; 8 nucleotides match TRBD2. This CDR3 is built from 17 residues. V trimming: 4 bases; J trimming: 2 bases; junction bases outside the gene matches: 11. The germline gives CDR1 SGHTA, CDR2 FQGTGA. This CDR3 reads CASSSPVGGGNTDTQYF. DNA for the CDR3: TGTGCCAGCAGCTCCCCCGTGGGCGGGGGGAACACAGATACGCAGTATTTT.

This chain connects TRBV20-1 to TRBJ1-6; a possible D gene is TRBD1 (6 bases). Germline V gives CDR1 DFQATT, CDR2 SNEGSKA (reference sequence). CDR3 length equals 16 residues. The V and J ends lost 0 bases and 6 bases respectively, with 15 bases between them. In nucleotides, the CDR3 is TGCAGTGCTAGAGATTCAGGGGCCGGGGGTAATTCACCCCTCCACTTT. It codes for CSARDSGAGGNSPLHF.

This clonotype was seen a few times. The rearrangement uses TRBV20-1 and TRBJ2-2, with a tentative D call TRBD2 (6 bases). The ends were cut back, 2 bases at V and 6 bases at J, with 22 bases in the middle. Germline assignment: CDR1 DFQATT and CDR2 SNEGSKA (reference sequence). The CDR3 has 17 amino acids. The DNA of the CDR3 is TGCAGTGCTAGAAATCCGGGAGCTCTGGAAAGGGCCGGGGAGCTGTTTTTT. It is translated as CSARNPGALERAGELFF.

The CDR3 loop reads CASSPPFRQGNTIYF. For the CDR3, the DNA is TGTGCCAGCAGCCCGCCCTTTAGACAAGGAAACACCATATATTTT. The chain employs TRBV7-9 and TRBJ1-3; D is unresolved. Germline V lookup: CDR1 SEHNR, CDR2 FQNEAQ (reference sequence). V lost 5 bases to trimming and J lost 4 bases, with 15 bases between them. CDR3 length: 15 residues.

The chain joins TRBV25-1 to TRBJ2-3; 7 bases fit TRBD1. Trimming cost V 6 bases and J 0 bases; bases outside gene matches: 3. The CDR3 sequence is 14 residues long. Germline CDR1 reads MGHDK; CDR2 reads SYGVNS. The CDR3 sequence is CASRRTGSTDTQYF. DNA of the CDR3: TGTGCCAGCAGGAGGACAGGTAGCACAGATACGCAGTATTTT.

The chain couples TRBV12-3 or TRBV12-4 to TRBJ2-7; D call uncertain. The CDR3 is made up of 12 amino acids. Trimming pared 3 bases from V and 5 bases from J, leaving 8 bases between. The DNA of the CDR3 is TGTGCCAGCAGTTTCCGCCGGGACGAGCAGTACTTC. Its translation is CASSFRRDEQYF.

The V gene is TRBV5-6, the J gene TRBJ2-3, with 14 bases aligning to TRBD2. J lost 6 bases, V lost 7 bases, and 1 base had no gene match. This CDR3 is 13 amino acids long. Germline CDR1 reads SGHDT; CDR2 reads YYEEEE. DNA of the CDR3: TGTGCCAGCGGGACTAGCGGGGGTGATACGCAGTATTTT. Protein: CASGTSGGDTQYF.

This CDR3 reads CSAKTEKVNYGYTF. The CDR3 DNA reads as TGCAGTGCTAAGACCGAGAAAGTAAACTATGGCTACACCTTC. The chain links TRBV20-1 to TRBJ1-2; D call uncertain. V lost 4 bases to trimming and J lost 2 bases, with 14 bases between them. Per germline, CDR1 DFQATT and CDR2 SNEGSKA (reference sequence). The CDR3 totals 14 residues.

The gene calls are TRBV7-9 and TRBJ1-6; D not certain. The ends were cut back, 6 bases at V and 2 bases at J, with 2 bases in the middle. The V gene's germline CDR1 is SEHNR and CDR2 FQNEAQ (reference sequence). The CDR3 spans 12 residues. Here the CDR3 DNA reads TGTGCCAGCAGGACCTATAATTCACCCCTCCACTTT. Amino acids: CASRTYNSPLHF.